These 26 T cell receptor beta chains originate from one sample sequenced in a study of blood T cell repertoires in COVID-19. The data were produced by immunoSEQ multiplex PCR, yet TCRdb's version contains in-frame clones alone and is incomplete. The table shows roughly 70,000 clones, with 75% to 90% occurring only once. The sequencing sample was made of peripheral blood. All receptors derive from an elderly man with acute or convalescent COVID-19.

This chain connects TRBV12-3 or TRBV12-4 to TRBJ1-5; D unresolved. V dropped 2 bases and J dropped 9 bases, with 8 bases sitting between them. The CDR3 is 12 residues long. The CDR3 spells CASSLLLAPQHF. The CDR3 nucleotides are TGTGCCAGCAGTTTACTCCTGGCGCCCCAGCATTTT.

The chain joins TRBV5-1 to TRBJ1-5; D gene ambiguous. V shed 0 bases and J shed 0 bases, with 4 bases lying between them. This CDR3 comprises 14 residues. Germline V lookup: CDR1 SGHRS, CDR2 YFSETQ. The CDR3 is CASSLDGSNQPQHF. DNA for the CDR3: TGCGCCAGCAGCTTGGACGGTAGCAATCAGCCCCAGCATTTT.

This clone has only one observation. This chain uses TRBV24-1 with TRBJ2-2; possible D gene TRBD2, 7 bases. The CDR3 has 13 amino acids. V lost 12 bases and J lost 7, with 17 bases in between. Germline V lookup: CDR1 KGHDR, CDR2 SFDVKD. The chain's CDR3 is CAASRGAVGELFF. The CDR3, as DNA: TGTGCCGCCTCCCGGGGGGCCGTCGGGGAGCTGTTTTTT.

CDR3: CAWRVGFNSPLHF. CDR3 bases: TGTGCCTGGAGGGTGGGCTTTAATTCACCCCTCCACTTT. The J gene is TRBJ1-6, the V gene TRBV30; D remains ambiguous. The CDR3 is 13 amino acids. V lost 3 bases to trimming and J lost 6 bases, with 9 bases between them. Per the germline V gene, CDR1 is GTSNPN and CDR2 is SVGIG (reference sequence). Full variable domain (rest looked up from reference TRBV30 and TRBJ1-6): SQTIHQWPATLVQPVGSPLSLECTVEGTSNPNLYWYRQAAGRGLQLLFYSVGIGQISSEVPQNLSASRPQDRQFILSSKKLLLSDSGFYLCAWRVGFNSPLHFGNGTRLTVT.

This chain connects TRBV6-5 to TRBJ1-1, with a weak D call TRBD1 (5 bases). Germline V CDR1 and CDR2: MNHEY, SVGAGI. Trimming left V 7 bases short and J 3 bases short, with 12 bases between. This CDR3 is built from 13 residues. The CDR3 here is CASNQGGYTEAFF. In nucleotides, the CDR3 is TGTGCCAGCAATCAGGGAGGTTACACTGAAGCTTTCTTT.

Notes on this clone: One junction end does not reproduce the germline sequence, and a read error may be involved. The V and J genes are TRBV7-7 and TRBJ2-3, with TRBD1 as a possible D gene (5 bases). The CDR3 loop spans 15 amino acids. Germline CDR1 SSHAT, CDR2 FNYEAQ (reference sequence). The CDR3, as DNA: TGTGCTAGCAGCTTGGGGCAGGCTAAAACAGATACGCAGTATTTT. Residues: CASSLGQAKTDTQYF.

V and J are TRBV30 and TRBJ1-1, with D hard to call. The length of the CDR3 is 11 residues. V was clipped by 1 base and J by 3 bases, with 3 bases between them. Germline assignment: CDR1 GTSNPN and CDR2 SVGIG (reference sequence). CDR3 sequence reads: CAWSAYTEAFF. In nucleotides, the CDR3 is TGTGCCTGGAGTGCATACACTGAAGCTTTCTTT.

The chain carries TRBV11-2 and TRBJ1-1, with unresolved D. The CDR3 has 13 amino acids. V was cut by 3 bases and J by 1 base, with 6 bases left in between. CDR1 is SGHAT, CDR2 FQNNGV, per germline. This CDR3 is CASSFRRNTEAFF. The CDR3 nucleotides read TGTGCCAGCAGCTTTAGGAGGAACACTGAAGCTTTCTTT.

The chain employs TRBV5-6 and TRBJ2-3, with TRBD2 identical over 7 bases. The CDR3 runs to 16 residues. V was clipped by 0 bases and J by 3 bases; unmatched bases: 7. In germline, CDR1 is SGHDT, CDR2 YYEEEE. The CDR3 nucleotides read TGTGCCAGCAGCTTGGGGCCTAGCGGTCTAACAGATACGCAGTATTTT. Its translation is CASSLGPSGLTDTQYF. Full variable domain (rest looked up from reference TRBV5-6 and TRBJ2-3): DAGVTQSPTHLIKTRGQQVTLRCSPKSGHDTVSWYQQALGQGPQFIFQYYEEEERQRGNFPDRFSGHQFPNYSSELNVNALLLGDSALYLCASSLGPSGLTDTQYFGPGTRLTVL.

Concerning this clone: This sample also contains other DNA sequences that code for the same CDR3. The chain is built from TRBV6-5 and TRBJ2-1; 9 bases are a match to TRBD1. The ends lost 0 bases at V and 4 bases at J; junction bases unmatched: 1. The CDR3 totals 15 residues. The germline gives CDR1 MNHEY, CDR2 SVGAGI. The CDR3 sequence is CASSYSGTGYNEQFF. CDR3 DNA sequence: TGTGCCAGCAGTTACTCGGGGACAGGGTACAATGAGCAGTTCTTC.

The rearrangement uses TRBV11-3 and TRBJ1-1; D not certain. CDR1 is SGHNT, CDR2 YENEEA, per germline. The CDR3 runs to 19 residues. V lost 3 bases, J lost 4 bases, and 27 bases lay in between. CDR3 amino acids: CASSFLVRWVNSPGTEAFF. CDR3 nucleotide sequence: TGTGCCAGCAGCTTCCTCGTGAGATGGGTAAACTCTCCGGGCACTGAAGCTTTCTTT.

The gene calls are TRBV30 and TRBJ2-2, with 7 nucleotides matching TRBD1. V dropped 3 bases and J dropped 4; count of bases not matched to a gene: 5. This CDR3 region has 14 residues. Germline values: CDR1 GTSNPN, CDR2 SVGIG (reference sequence). The CDR3 DNA sequence: TGTGCCTGGAGGATGACAGGGCTCACCGGGGAGCTGTTTTTT. This translates into CAWRMTGLTGELFF.

This chain links TRBV9 with TRBJ2-3; 9 bases align to TRBD2. In germline, CDR1 is SGDLS, CDR2 YYNGEE. Germline trimming cut 3 bases from V and 2 bases from J; bases unmatched to any gene: 7. The CDR3 totals 16 residues. The CDR3 spells CASSARTSEFTDTQYF. In DNA, the CDR3 is TGTGCCAGCAGCGCGAGGACTAGCGAATTCACAGATACGCAGTATTTT.

This rearrangement joins TRBV7-8 to TRBJ2-3; D gene uncertain. Per germline, CDR1 SGHVS and CDR2 FQNEAQ. The CDR3 has 15 residues. V lost 0 bases and J 1 base, leaving 8 bases between the germline ends. In nucleotides, the CDR3 is TGTGCCAGCAGCTTAGCGCAACAGCGCACAGATACGCAGTATTTT. This codes for CASSLAQQRTDTQYF.

The gene calls are TRBV10-3 and TRBJ2-7, with D perhaps matching TRBD1 (6 bases). Germline CDR1 is ENHRY and CDR2 is SYGVKD. Trimming shortened V by 10 bases and J by 6 bases, and 22 bases separated the two germline ends. The CDR3 is 14 amino acids. CDR3 residues: CASGLGQIRVEQYF. Here the CDR3 DNA reads TGTGCCAGCGGCCTAGGACAGATTCGCGTCGAGCAGTACTTC.

Only a few counts were recorded for this clone. The chain employs TRBV27 and TRBJ1-2; TRBD1 matches 7 bases. The CDR3 is 13 amino acids. Germline V lookup: CDR1 MNHEY, CDR2 SMNVEV (reference sequence). J was trimmed by 4 bases and V by 8 bases; bases with no gene match: 7. The DNA for the CDR3 is TGTGCCAGCTTGGAGGGGGCAGGCTATGGCTACACCTTC. Translation: CASLEGAGYGYTF.

This chain connects TRBV5-8 to TRBJ2-1, with 8 nucleotides matching TRBD1. This CDR3 contains 13 residues. J gave up 8 bases and V 4 bases, and 5 bases lay outside the gene matches. CDR1 and CDR2 from the germline V gene are SGHTS and YDEGEE. The CDR3 DNA sequence: TGTGCCAGCAGCCACAGGGGGAGTGATGAGCAGTTCTTC. Translated: CASSHRGSDEQFF.

CDR3 in DNA: TGCAGCGTTGAATTAAGGAGGGATGAGCAGTTCTTC. Its translation: CSVELRRDEQFF. The chain employs TRBV29-1 and TRBJ2-1; perhaps TRBD2 as D (6 bases). Trimming shortened V by 2 bases and J by 8 bases, and 10 bases separated the two germline ends. The CDR3 is 12 amino acids. Germline V gene sequence: CDR1 SQVTM, CDR2 ANQGSEA.

The chain combines TRBV27 with TRBJ1-6; D gene unclear. The V and J ends lost 10 bases and 10 bases respectively, with 14 bases between them. Germline lookup yields CDR1 MNHEY and CDR2 SMNVEV (reference sequence). The CDR3 has 12 amino acids. CDR3 nucleotide sequence: TGTGCCACGACTACTCCAGGATCACCCCTCCACTTT. It encodes CATTTPGSPLHF.

This chain uses TRBV28 with TRBJ2-1; TRBD2 matches 9 bases. The ends lost 6 bases at V and 8 bases at J; junction bases unmatched: 8. The CDR3 covers 14 residues. Germline CDR1 and CDR2: MDHEN and SYDVKM. The CDR3 nucleotides read TGTGCCAGCAGGGGGACTAGCCTCCGCTATGAGCAGTTCTTC. This gives the protein CASRGTSLRYEQFF.

Only one count was recorded for this clone. The chain couples TRBV5-4 to TRBJ2-3; D may be TRBD2 (6 bases). CDR3 length equals 15 residues. Germline assignment: CDR1 SGHNT and CDR2 YYREEE (reference sequence). Trimming removed 4 bases from V and 3 bases from J, with 15 bases in between. CDR3 region: CASSPGGSGTDTQYF. The CDR3 coding sequence is TGTGCCAGCAGCCCCGGAGGGTCGGGGACAGATACGCAGTATTTT. Based on the CDR3 plus reference TRBV5-4 and TRBJ2-3, the full variable domain is ETGVTQSPTHLIKTRGQQVTLRCSSQSGHNTVSWYQQALGQGPQFIFQYYREEENGRGNFPPRFSGLQFPNYSSELNVNALELDDSALYLCASSPGGSGTDTQYFGPGTRLTVL.

The genes are TRBV19 and TRBJ2-1; 8 bases are shared with TRBD1. The CDR3 loop spans 15 amino acids. With V trimmed by 1 base and J by 8 bases, 7 bases remained unmatched. The germline CDR1 and CDR2 sequences are LNHDA and SQIVND (reference sequence). The DNA of the CDR3 is TGTGCCAGTAGTATAGTCGGACAGGGAAGGGATGAGCAGTTCTTC. It encodes CASSIVGQGRDEQFF.

The chain uses TRBV30 and TRBJ1-1; 7 bases agree with TRBD1. CDR3 length: 16 residues. CDR1 and CDR2 from the germline V gene are GTSNPN and SVGIG (reference sequence). After removal of 2 bases from V and 4 bases from J, the junction contained 13 bases not matched to a gene. In DNA form, the CDR3 reads TGTGCCTGGAGTATGGAGGGGGCGTCAGTAGGCACTGAAGCTTTCTTT. Its protein is CAWSMEGASVGTEAFF.

The CDR3 region has the DNA TGTGCCAGCAGTTACTCGAGGACGGACAATAAACATGAGCAGTTCTTC. Translated: CASSYSRTDNKHEQFF. The chain couples TRBV6-5 to TRBJ2-1; possibly TRBD1 for D (5 bases). Germline lookup yields CDR1 MNHEY and CDR2 SVGAGI. V lost 0 bases to trimming and J lost 8 bases, with 17 bases between them. The CDR3 spans 16 residues.

The V and J genes are TRBV10-3 and TRBJ2-2; perhaps TRBD1 as D (5 bases). The germline V gene encodes CDR1 ENHRY and CDR2 SYGVKD. The CDR3 totals 16 residues. Deletions cut 3 bases from V and 1 base from J, with 12 bases between. The CDR3 is CAISEMPGQNTGELFF. The CDR3 DNA reads as TGTGCCATCAGTGAAATGCCTGGACAGAACACCGGGGAGCTGTTTTTT.

This clone has a single count. The chain uses TRBV5-4 and TRBJ2-2, with D unclear. V lost 1 base and J 7 bases, leaving 8 bases between the germline ends. Germline CDR1 SGHNT, CDR2 YYREEE (reference sequence). The CDR3 extends over 13 amino acids. CDR3 DNA sequence: TGTGCCAGCAGCTTGTCTTCCTACGGGGAGCTGTTTTTT. Encoded protein: CASSLSSYGELFF.